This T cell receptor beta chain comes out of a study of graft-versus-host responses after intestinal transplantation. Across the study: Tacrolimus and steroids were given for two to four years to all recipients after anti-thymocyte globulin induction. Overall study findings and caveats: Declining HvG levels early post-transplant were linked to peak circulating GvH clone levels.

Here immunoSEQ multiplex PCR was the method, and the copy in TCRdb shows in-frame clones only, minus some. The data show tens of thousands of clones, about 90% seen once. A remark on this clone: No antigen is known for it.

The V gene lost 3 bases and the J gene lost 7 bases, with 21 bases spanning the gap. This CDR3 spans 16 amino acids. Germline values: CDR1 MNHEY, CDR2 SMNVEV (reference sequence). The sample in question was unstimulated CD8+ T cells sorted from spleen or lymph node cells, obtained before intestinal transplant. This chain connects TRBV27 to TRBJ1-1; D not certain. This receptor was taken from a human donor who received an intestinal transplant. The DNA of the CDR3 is TGTGCCAGCAGTTTCGTCGGAAGGAGTAATTCTCTTGAAGCTTTCTTT. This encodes CASSFVGRSNSLEAFF.